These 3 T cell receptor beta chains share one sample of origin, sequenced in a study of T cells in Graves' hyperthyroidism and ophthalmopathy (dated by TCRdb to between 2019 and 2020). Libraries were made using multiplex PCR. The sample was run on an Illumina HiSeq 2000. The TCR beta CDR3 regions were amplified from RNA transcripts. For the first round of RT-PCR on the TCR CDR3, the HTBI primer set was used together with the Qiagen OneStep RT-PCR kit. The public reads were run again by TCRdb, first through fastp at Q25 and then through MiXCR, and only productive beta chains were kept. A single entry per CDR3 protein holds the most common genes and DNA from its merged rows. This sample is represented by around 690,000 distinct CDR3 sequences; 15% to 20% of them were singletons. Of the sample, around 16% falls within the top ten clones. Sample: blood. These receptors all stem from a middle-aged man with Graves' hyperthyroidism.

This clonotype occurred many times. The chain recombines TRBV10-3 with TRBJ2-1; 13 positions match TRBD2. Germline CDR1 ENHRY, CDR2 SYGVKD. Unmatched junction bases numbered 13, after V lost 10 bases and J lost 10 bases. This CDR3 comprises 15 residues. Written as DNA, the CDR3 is TGTGCCACTTCAAACCCCCTGGGACTAGCGGGAGAGCAGTTCTTC. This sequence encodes CATSNPLGLAGEQFF.

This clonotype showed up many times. In DNA, the CDR3 is TGTGCCATCAGCGACAGTGCTAGCACAGATACGCAGTATTTT. It specifies CAISDSASTDTQYF. The chain combines TRBV10-3 with TRBJ2-3, with D possibly matching TRBD1 (5 bases). CDR3 size: 14 residues. V shed 6 bases and J shed 0 bases, with 10 bases lying between them. The V gene's germline CDR1 is ENHRY and CDR2 SYGVKD.

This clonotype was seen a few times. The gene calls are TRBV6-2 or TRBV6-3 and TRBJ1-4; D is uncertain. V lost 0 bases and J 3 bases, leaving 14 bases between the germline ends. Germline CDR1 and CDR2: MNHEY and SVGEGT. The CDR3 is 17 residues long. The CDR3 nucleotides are TGTGCCAGCAGTTACTCGAACTTCGCGGTCGCTAATGAAAAACTGTTTTTT. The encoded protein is CASSYSNFAVANEKLFF.